The clone carrying this T cell receptor beta chain was seen once. The table came from immunoSEQ multiplex PCR; TCRdb's copy has only in-frame clones and leaves some out. The repertoire holds roughly 150,000 clones, more than 70% seen once, with around 6.1% in the top ten. The cohort comprised adults aged roughly 18 to 95 years residing in 20 to 25 US areas. The data originate from a study of blood T cell repertoires in COVID-19. Germline V CDR1 and CDR2: SGHRS, YFSETQ. This CDR3 comprises 14 residues. J was trimmed by 8 bases and V by 2 bases; bases with no gene match: 8. The sequence was collected from a man aged 35 to 55 who had recovered from COVID-19. Sequenced input: PBMCs or T cells enriched from blood (not recorded which). The rearrangement links TRBV5-1 to TRBJ1-2; 8 nucleotides match TRBD1. This CDR3 is CASSLDRGLGGYTF. CDR3 DNA: TGCGCCAGCAGCTTAGACAGGGGTCTTGGGGGCTACACCTTC.